The present entry profiles one T cell receptor beta chain with its context. The target antigen is unknown. This record comes from a study of cytomegalovirus exposure and HLA in healthy donors. Notes on the study in general: Associated with cytomegalovirus, according to the listing, were 150 to 200 TCR beta chains. In a later analysis, compared with equally common non-associated chains, HLA-associated beta chains were more expanded. An apparent linkage of common viral pathogens to several of the most significant clusters emerged in a later analysis.

Trimming removed 4 bases at V and 8 bases at J, with 8 bases between. CDR1 is MGHDK and CDR2 is SYGVNS in the germline V gene. This CDR3 is built from 11 residues. It was with 60 Vbeta and 13 Jbeta primers that the PCR ran. This table comes from immunoSEQ multiplex PCR, and its TCRdb copy is limited to in-frame clones, with some not included. The table records some 170,000 clones, under 85% of them present only once. This chain uses TRBV25-1 with TRBJ1-2; D gene uncertain. The specimen was PBMCs. The sequence derives from a male donor in good health and CMV-seronegative. CDR3 sequence: CASSGGVGYTF. CDR3 in DNA: TGTGCCAGCAGTGGGGGAGTGGGCTACACCTTC.